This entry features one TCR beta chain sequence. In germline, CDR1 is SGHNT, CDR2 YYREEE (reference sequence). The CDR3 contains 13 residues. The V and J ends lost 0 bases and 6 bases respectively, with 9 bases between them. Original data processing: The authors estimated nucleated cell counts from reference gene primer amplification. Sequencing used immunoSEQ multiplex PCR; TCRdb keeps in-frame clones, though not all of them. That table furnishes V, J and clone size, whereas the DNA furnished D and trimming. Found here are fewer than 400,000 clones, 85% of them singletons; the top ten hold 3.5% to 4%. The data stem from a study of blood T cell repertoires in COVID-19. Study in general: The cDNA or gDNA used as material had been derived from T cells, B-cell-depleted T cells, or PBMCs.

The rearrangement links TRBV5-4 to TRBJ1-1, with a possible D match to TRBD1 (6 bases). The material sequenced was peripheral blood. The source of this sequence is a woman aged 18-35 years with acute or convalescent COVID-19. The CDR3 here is CASSLEQGAEAFF. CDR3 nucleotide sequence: TGTGCCAGCAGCTTGGAACAGGGTGCTGAAGCTTTCTTT.